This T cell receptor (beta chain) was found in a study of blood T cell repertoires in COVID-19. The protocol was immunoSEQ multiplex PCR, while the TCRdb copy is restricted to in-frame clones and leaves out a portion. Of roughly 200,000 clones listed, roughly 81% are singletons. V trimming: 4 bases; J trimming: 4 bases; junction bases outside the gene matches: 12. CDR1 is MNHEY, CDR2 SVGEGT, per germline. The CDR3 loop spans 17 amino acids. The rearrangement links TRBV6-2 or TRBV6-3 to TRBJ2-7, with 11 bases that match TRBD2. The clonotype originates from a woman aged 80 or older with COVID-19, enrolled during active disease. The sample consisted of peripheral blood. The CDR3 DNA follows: TGTGCCAGCAGTTCCCAGGGACTAGCGGACGCGGGGTACGAGCAGTACTTC. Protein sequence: CASSSQGLADAGYEQYF.